Below are 25 T cell receptor beta chains sequenced from a single sample in a study of T cells in Graves' hyperthyroidism and ophthalmopathy. RNA transcripts gave rise to amplified TCR beta CDR3 regions. HTBI primers were employed in a first-round RT-PCR of the TCR CDR3. TCRdb re-called the multiplex PCR reads with MiXCR, one entry per CDR3 protein. The data show around 350,000 distinct CDR3 sequences, 25% seen once. Sequencing input: blood. All receptors derive from a man aged 45-65 years with Graves' hyperthyroidism.

This clonotype was counted only a few times. The chain is built from TRBV12-3 or TRBV12-4 and TRBJ2-5; perhaps D is TRBD1 or TRBD2 (5 bases each). The CDR3 loop spans 14 amino acids. V was pared by 7 bases and J by 4 bases, with 16 bases between. CDR3 bases: TGTGCCAGCACCGAGGGGAACGGTCGAGAGACCCAGTACTTC. It codes for CASTEGNGRETQYF.

This clonotype was found many times. This chain uses TRBV6-1 with TRBJ2-7; TRBD1 agrees at 9 bases. Looked up from germline, CDR1 is MNHNS and CDR2 is SASEGT. With 5 bases clipped from V and 3 bases from J, the junction kept 5 bases outside the gene matches. This CDR3 is 14 amino acids long. DNA for the CDR3: TGTGCCAGCAGTATCCGGGACAGGGACTACGAGCAGTACTTC. Protein: CASSIRDRDYEQYF.

The J gene is TRBJ2-5, the V gene TRBV5-1; no clear D. Trimming left V 0 bases short and J 3 bases short, with 6 bases between. The CDR3 consists of 13 residues. The germline gives CDR1 SGHRS, CDR2 YFSETQ. This CDR3 is CASSLGQEETQYF. Here the CDR3 DNA reads TGCGCCAGCAGCTTGGGGCAGGAAGAGACCCAGTACTTC.

This chain links TRBV7-2 with TRBJ2-2; 9 nucleotides align to TRBD2. CDR1 SGHTA and CDR2 FQGNSA come from the germline V gene. This CDR3 has 15 residues. V was pared by 5 bases and J by 5 bases, with 6 bases of the junction left unmatched. The CDR3 loop is CASSGLASSTGELFF. The CDR3 nucleotides are TGTGCCAGCAGCGGACTAGCGAGCTCGACCGGGGAGCTGTTTTTT.

This chain joins TRBV12-3 or TRBV12-4 and TRBJ2-2, with D uncertain. The CDR3 is 14 amino acids. The V end lost 4 bases, the J end lost 0 bases, and 6 bases lay between the germline ends. The DNA of the CDR3 is TGTGCCAGCAGTTACAGCGCGAACACCGGGGAGCTGTTTTTT. This sequence encodes CASSYSANTGELFF.

The chain employs TRBV15 and TRBJ1-2; D uncertain. Trimming took off 0 bases at V and 4 bases at J, with 12 bases between the two ends. This CDR3 is built from 15 residues. Per germline, CDR1 LNHNV and CDR2 YYDKDF (reference sequence). The CDR3 region is CATSRDRKSGYGYTF. CDR3 in DNA: TGTGCCACCAGCAGAGATCGCAAGTCCGGCTATGGCTACACCTTC.

This clonotype was seen a handful of times. Possible read error: a much larger clone is one base away. The chain recombines TRBV7-3 with TRBJ2-5, with 9 bases that match TRBD1. Germline CDR1 is SGHTA and CDR2 is FQGTGA. The CDR3 has 14 residues. The CDR3 nucleotides are TGTGTCAGCAGTCAAGGACAGGGGTCAGAGACCCAGTACTTC. Translating it yields CVSSQGQGSETQYF. Full variable domain (outside the CDR3, taken from reference TRBV7-3 and TRBJ2-5): GAGVSQTPSNKVTEKGKYVELRCDPISGHTALYWYRQSLGQGPEFLIYFQGTGAADDSGLPNDRFFAVRPEGSVSTLKIQRTERGDSAVYLCVSSQGQGSETQYFGPGTRLLVL.

This clonotype has a count of ten or more. CDR3 in DNA: TGTGCCAGCAGCGCAGTCCCGGGACAGGGAGATGAGCAGTTCTTC. As protein: CASSAVPGQGDEQFF. The chain recombines TRBV7-6 with TRBJ2-1; 9 bases map to TRBD1. The V and J ends lost 5 bases and 8 bases, in that order; junction bases with no gene match: 10. The CDR3 extends over 15 amino acids. The V gene's germline CDR1 is SGHVS and CDR2 FNYEAQ.

This clonotype was counted between two and nine times. V is TRBV19 and J is TRBJ2-5; possible D gene TRBD2, 5 bases. There are 13 residues in the CDR3. Germline V lookup: CDR1 LNHDA, CDR2 SQIVND (reference sequence). V gave up 7 bases and J gave up 2 bases, with 11 bases separating them. The DNA for the CDR3 is TGTGCCAGTACTGCGACGGGGCAAGAGACCCAGTACTTC. It is translated as CASTATGQETQYF.

The chain joins TRBV6-1 to TRBJ2-5; D perhaps matches TRBD2 (5 bases). CDR1 is MNHNS and CDR2 is SASEGT in the germline V gene. The V gene lost 6 bases and the J gene lost 4 bases, with 15 bases spanning the gap. There are 14 residues in the CDR3. The CDR3 loop reads CASSALSGRETQYF. The DNA of the CDR3 is TGTGCCAGCAGCGCCCTATCGGGGAGAGAGACCCAGTACTTC.

The sample holds a few counts of this clonotype. The chain has TRBV12-3 or TRBV12-4 and TRBJ1-2; a weak D match, TRBD1 (5 bases). Trimming shortened V by 5 bases and J by 4 bases, and 11 bases separated the two germline ends. The CDR3 runs 13 residues. CDR3 residues: CASSPGGSYGYTF. CDR3 bases: TGTGCCAGCAGTCCCGGGGGGAGCTATGGCTACACCTTC.

This clonotype has just a few counts. The J gene is TRBJ2-1, the V gene TRBV20-1; 12 bases map to TRBD2. Trimming removed 0 bases from V and 4 bases from J; junction bases left unmatched: 7. The germline gives CDR1 DFQATT, CDR2 SNEGSKA (reference sequence). The CDR3 length is 17 residues. CDR3 sequence: CSARDETSGGPYNEQFF. CDR3 bases: TGCAGTGCTAGAGATGAGACTAGCGGGGGACCTTACAATGAGCAGTTCTTC.

The chain couples TRBV5-1 to TRBJ2-5; TRBD1 matches 9 bases. V lost 4 bases to trimming and J lost 3 bases; unmatched junction nucleotides: 4. In germline, CDR1 is SGHRS, CDR2 YFSETQ. This CDR3 comprises 14 residues. This chain's CDR3 is CASSRQGGKETQYF. In nucleotides, the CDR3 is TGCGCCAGCAGCCGACAGGGGGGTAAAGAGACCCAGTACTTC.

A remark on this clonotype: This may stem from a read error, because a much larger clone lies one nucleotide away. This sequence joins TRBV7-2 and TRBJ2-5; 7 nucleotides align to TRBD1. CDR3 length: 16 residues. Germline V gene data show CDR1 as SGHTA and CDR2 as FQGNSA. Here the CDR3 reads CASSPPGQFRRETQHF. The CDR3 region has the DNA TGTGCCAGCAGCCCTCCGGGACAGTTCCGAAGGGAGACCCAGCACTTC. Combining the CDR3 with reference TRBV7-2 and TRBJ2-5 gives the whole variable domain GAGVSQSPSNKVTEKGKDVELRCDPISGHTALYWYRQSLGQGLEFLIYFQGNSAPDKSGLPSDRFSAERTGGSVSTLTIQRTQQEDSAVYLCASSPPGQFRRETQHFGPGTRLLVL.

This clonotype has a handful of counts. The chain links TRBV20-1 to TRBJ1-5, with 9 bases aligning to TRBD1. The CDR3 extends over 14 amino acids. Germline V gene lookup returns CDR1 DFQATT and CDR2 SNEGSKA (reference sequence). The V gene end was trimmed by 3 bases and the J gene end by 7 bases; junction bases not matched to a gene: 7. The CDR3 is CSASGTGGRQPQHF. The CDR3 bases are TGCAGTGCTAGTGGAACAGGGGGCCGCCAGCCCCAGCATTTT.

In its sample, this clonotype was seen once. This chain joins TRBV5-1 and TRBJ1-1; 8 bases are shared with TRBD1. The length of the CDR3 is 14 residues. CDR1 is SGHRS and CDR2 is YFSETQ in the germline V gene. V lost 4 bases, J lost 7 bases, and 9 bases stayed unmatched. DNA of the CDR3: TGCGCCAGCAGCCTCTCTGGACAGGGCTTTGAAGCTTTCTTT. Translation gives CASSLSGQGFEAFF.

A few counts support this clonotype. The chain combines TRBV10-2 with TRBJ2-5, with 11 bases fitting TRBD2. The CDR3 length is 18 residues. Germline trimming cut 3 bases from V and 4 bases from J; bases unmatched to any gene: 13. Germline CDR1 WSHSY, CDR2 SAAADI. CDR3 sequence (DNA): TGCGCCAGCAGTGAACCCCGACTAGCGGGATTCACAATAGAGACCCAGTACTTC. Amino acid sequence: CASSEPRLAGFTIETQYF.

This clonotype was counted only a few times. V gene TRBV30 combines with J gene TRBJ2-3; TRBD2 agrees at 9 bases. CDR3 length equals 14 residues. Unmatched junction bases numbered 6, after V lost 2 bases and J lost 6 bases. CDR1 and CDR2 from the germline V gene are GTSNPN and SVGIG (reference sequence). CDR3 protein: CAWSRVAGADTQYF. CDR3 nucleotides: TGTGCCTGGAGTAGGGTAGCGGGAGCCGATACGCAGTATTTT.

This clonotype was observed a few times. V is TRBV6-1 and J is TRBJ1-2; no reliable D call. The CDR3 totals 14 residues. V was cut by 5 bases and J by 5 bases, with 15 bases left in between. Germline CDR1 and CDR2: MNHNS and SASEGT. The CDR3 spells CASSPTNEIYGYTF. DNA for the CDR3: TGTGCCAGCAGTCCCACTAACGAGATTTATGGCTACACCTTC.

The V and J genes are TRBV4-1 and TRBJ2-7; D is ambiguous. The CDR3 spans 17 residues. CDR1 is MGHRA and CDR2 is YSYEKL in the germline V gene. V gave up 0 bases and J gave up 0 bases, with 15 bases separating them. DNA for the CDR3: TGCGCCAGCAGCCAAGACATTTCCGGGTTCAGCTCCTACGAGCAGTACTTC. As protein: CASSQDISGFSSYEQYF.

V usage is TRBV28 and J usage is TRBJ2-7, with 11 bases fitting TRBD2. The V and J ends lost 6 bases and 5 bases, in that order; junction bases with no gene match: 9. Per germline, CDR1 MDHEN and CDR2 SYDVKM. The CDR3 has 15 residues. CDR3 nucleotide sequence: TGTGCCAGCAGCTTAGCACTAGCGGGAGTCAACGAGCAGTACTTC. Protein product: CASSLALAGVNEQYF.

The chain carries TRBV7-9 and TRBJ2-1, with 7 bases aligning to TRBD2. The ends lost 3 bases at V and 6 bases at J; junction bases unmatched: 5. The CDR3 is 14 amino acids. Looked up from germline, CDR1 is SEHNR and CDR2 is FQNEAQ (reference sequence). The CDR3 here is CASSFGGRGNEQFF. In nucleotides, the CDR3 is TGTGCCAGCAGCTTTGGCGGGAGAGGCAATGAGCAGTTCTTC.

This clonotype has a handful of counts. The rearrangement uses TRBV6-5 and TRBJ2-1; 7 nucleotides line up with TRBD2. The V gene end was trimmed by 2 bases and the J gene end by 8 bases; junction bases not matched to a gene: 6. Per the germline V gene, CDR1 is MNHEY and CDR2 is SVGAGI. This CDR3 is 14 amino acids long. The CDR3 spells CASSYGGSMDEQFF. The DNA for the CDR3 is TGTGCCAGCAGTTACGGCGGGAGTATGGATGAGCAGTTCTTC.

The chain employs TRBV5-1 and TRBJ1-1; D not certain. V lost 0 bases and J 3 bases, leaving 12 bases between the germline ends. CDR3 length: 15 residues. Germline loops: CDR1 SGHRS, CDR2 YFSETQ. For the CDR3, the DNA is TGCGCCAGCAGCTTGGAGGGTTCCATATACACTGAAGCTTTCTTT. Its translation is CASSLEGSIYTEAFF.

For this clonotype: It is likely a read error, because the conserved phenylalanine at the end of the CDR3 is missing. The chain combines TRBV29-1 with TRBJ1-5; no reliable D call. Looked up from germline, CDR1 is SQVTM and CDR2 is ANQGSEA. The CDR3 spans 16 residues. The V end was cut by 3 bases, the J end by 3 bases, with 18 bases between. CDR3 residues: CSVDPRLEGSNQPQHS. For the CDR3, the DNA is TGCAGCGTTGACCCTCGTTTGGAGGGTTCCAATCAGCCCCAGCATTCT.